These 22 T cell receptor beta chains were all obtained from the same sample, sequenced in a study of T cells in Graves' hyperthyroidism and ophthalmopathy. RNA transcripts were the template for amplifying TCR beta CDR3 regions. RT-PCR in the first round (using the HTBI primer set) targeted the TCR CDR3. In TCRdb, the multiplex PCR reads were re-called with MiXCR into one record per CDR3 protein. The table has a few hundred thousand distinct CDR3 sequences, roughly 50% seen once. The sample consisted of peripheral blood or thyroid tissue (not recorded which). These receptors came from a woman aged 18-29 years with Graves' hyperthyroidism.

This clonotype came up many times. The rearrangement uses TRBV20-1 and TRBJ2-5, with 15 bases fitting TRBD2. The germline CDR1 and CDR2 sequences are DFQATT and SNEGSKA (reference sequence). This CDR3 is 17 amino acids long. Trimming cost V 5 bases and J 2 bases; bases outside gene matches: 9. The CDR3 DNA reads TGCAGTGCTGCAACCCCGGGACTAGCGGGAGGACAAGAGACCCAGTACTTC. The encoded protein is CSAATPGLAGGQETQYF.

The chain employs TRBV29-1 and TRBJ2-6, with 7 positions matching TRBD1. J gave up 3 bases and V 0 bases, and 17 bases lay outside the gene matches. The CDR3 spans 20 residues. CDR1 is SQVTM, CDR2 ANQGSEA, per germline. The CDR3 sequence: CSVEDRGRGKGTYGANVLTF. The CDR3 bases are TGCAGCGTTGAAGATCGTGGCAGGGGGAAAGGGACGTATGGGGCCAACGTCCTGACTTTC.

Details on this clonotype: A junction end diverges from the germline sequence, so it may reflect a read error. The chain combines TRBV4-2 with TRBJ1-1; unclear D gene. CDR1 is LGHNA, CDR2 YNFKEQ, per germline. This CDR3 comprises 9 residues. This chain's CDR3 is CTSSQAAFF. The CDR3 region has the DNA TGTACCAGCAGCCAGGCAGCTTTCTTT.

Details on this clonotype: No conserved phenylalanine or tryptophan is present at the end of the CDR3, so a read error is the likely explanation. V gene TRBV16 combines with J gene TRBJ2-5, with TRBD2 matching 13 bases. Trimming at V came to 0 bases and at J to 3 bases, leaving 10 bases not matched to a gene. The CDR3 length is 19 residues. From germline, CDR1 is KGHSY and CDR2 FQNENV. The CDR3 loop is CASSQSWTSGSPREETQYV. CDR3 nucleotide sequence: TGTGCCAGCAGCCAATCTTGGACTAGCGGGAGCCCCCGTGAAGAGACCCAGTACGTC.

This clonotype has a handful of counts. The chain uses TRBV19 and TRBJ1-4; D remains unclear. Germline-derived CDR1 and CDR2 are LNHDA and SQIVND (reference sequence). CDR3 length: 14 amino acids. V lost 5 bases and J 5 bases, leaving 12 bases between the germline ends. For the CDR3, the DNA is TGTGCCAGTAGTCTGGTGGCCTACAATGAAAAACTGTTTTTT. The encoded protein is CASSLVAYNEKLFF.

This clonotype was picked up one time. In this CDR3 the conserved last residue, phenylalanine or tryptophan, is missing, so a read error is likely. The DNA is omitted, as the CDR3 cannot be located on it reliably, and the CDR3 follows TCRdb's listing. The chain recombines TRBV6-5 with TRBJ2-2. The germline CDR1 and CDR2 sequences are MNHEY and SVGAGI. The CDR3 extends over 8 residues, inclusive of both ends. The CDR3 region is CASSPSEQ.

This clonotype was observed at least ten times. The chain uses TRBV6-5 and TRBJ1-6; 9 positions agree with TRBD1. The trim removed 5 bases at V and 9 bases at J, leaving 8 bases unmatched. Germline-derived CDR1 and CDR2 are MNHEY and SVGAGI. The CDR3 is made up of 15 amino acids. The DNA of the CDR3 is TGTGCCAGCAGTGGACTGGGACAGGGAGTTTCACCCCTCCACTTT. This sequence encodes CASSGLGQGVSPLHF.

The chain has TRBV7-9 and TRBJ1-2, with 10 bases matching TRBD1. The CDR3 runs 14 residues. CDR1 SEHNR and CDR2 FQNEAQ come from the germline V gene (reference sequence). The V gene end was trimmed by 5 bases and the J gene end by 6 bases; junction bases not matched to a gene: 6. DNA for the CDR3: TGTGCCAGCAGCGCCTCGGGGACAGGGGATGGCTACACCTTC. Translation gives CASSASGTGDGYTF.

V and J are TRBV20-1 and TRBJ2-1; maybe TRBD2 (6 bases). Germline values: CDR1 DFQATT, CDR2 SNEGSKA (reference sequence). There are 14 residues in the CDR3. The V end lost 6 bases, the J end lost 7 bases, and 19 bases lay between the germline ends. The CDR3 region has the DNA TGCAGTGCAACGGCGAACGGGAGATCAAATGAGCAGTTCTTC. This gives the protein CSATANGRSNEQFF.

The chain uses TRBV24-1 and TRBJ2-2; 14 bases match TRBD2. The J segment lost 6 bases and the V segment lost 6 bases, leaving 5 bases of the junction unmatched. The CDR3 is made up of 16 amino acids. The V gene's germline CDR1 is KGHDR and CDR2 SFDVKD. The CDR3 DNA reads TGTGCCACCAGTCCCTCGGGACTAGCGGGAGCCGGGGAGCTGTTTTTT. Its translation: CATSPSGLAGAGELFF.

This clonotype was found a few times. This chain joins TRBV19 and TRBJ2-2; 8 nucleotides line up with TRBD2. The CDR3 is made up of 16 amino acids. J gave up 3 bases and V 3 bases, and 6 bases lay outside the gene matches. CDR1 is LNHDA and CDR2 is SQIVND in the germline V gene (reference sequence). For the CDR3, the DNA is TGTGCCAGTAGTATTCTAGCGGGTACGGACACCGGGGAGCTGTTTTTT. This gives the protein CASSILAGTDTGELFF.

This clonotype has ten or more counts. This sequence joins TRBV20-1 and TRBJ1-2; perhaps TRBD1 as D (6 bases). Trimming left V 1 base short and J 0 bases short, with 15 bases between. CDR1 and CDR2 from the germline V gene are DFQATT and SNEGSKA (reference sequence). The CDR3 is 16 amino acids. For the CDR3, the DNA is TGCAGTGCTAGAGCTTCGGGGGCGCTAGCTAACTATGGCTACACCTTC. Its protein product is CSARASGALANYGYTF.

Details on this clonotype: This sequence may be a read error, since a much larger clone differs from it by one base. The chain uses TRBV2 and TRBJ2-3; 9 bases match TRBD1. The CDR3 extends over 13 amino acids. The germline V gene encodes CDR1 SNHLY and CDR2 FYNNEI. CDR3 amino acids: CARGQGLTDPQYF. DNA of the CDR3: TGTGCCAGAGGACAGGGGTTGACAGATCCGCAGTATTTT.

V usage is TRBV29-1 and J usage is TRBJ2-7; possibly TRBD1 or TRBD2 for D (5 bases each). Germline CDR1 reads SQVTM; CDR2 reads ANQGSEA. Trimming removed 6 bases from V and 5 bases from J, with 20 bases in between. CDR3 length: 14 amino acids. CDR3 bases: TGCAGCGTAGGGCAGGGAAGGAAGGGAGACGAGCAGTACTTC. Amino acid sequence: CSVGQGRKGDEQYF.

This clonotype was seen a handful of times. V is TRBV29-1 and J is TRBJ2-3; 12 bases are a match to TRBD2. Germline CDR1 reads SQVTM; CDR2 reads ANQGSEA. The ends lost 6 bases at V and 5 bases at J; junction bases unmatched: 9. The CDR3 runs to 15 residues. CDR3: CSVPPTSGRGDTQYF. CDR3 nucleotide sequence: TGCAGCGTACCCCCGACTAGCGGGAGAGGAGATACGCAGTATTTT.

The chain couples TRBV4-1 to TRBJ1-1, with D tentatively TRBD1 (6 bases). The CDR3 consists of 15 residues. Germline loops: CDR1 MGHRA, CDR2 YSYEKL. The germline V and J ends were trimmed by 8 bases and 2 bases, with 18 bases remaining between them. CDR3 region: CASQSEGGGNTEAFF. The CDR3 coding sequence is TGCGCCAGCCAGAGTGAAGGGGGAGGAAACACTGAAGCTTTCTTT.

CDR3 amino acids: CASSLPRTSGRPIEETQYF. The CDR3, as DNA: TGTGCCAGCAGCTTGCCCCGGACTAGCGGGAGGCCGATTGAGGAGACCCAGTACTTC. This sequence joins TRBV7-9 and TRBJ2-5, with TRBD2 identical over 14 bases. Germline assignment: CDR1 SEHNR and CDR2 FQNEAQ (reference sequence). The V gene end was trimmed by 3 bases and the J gene end by 5 bases; junction bases not matched to a gene: 14. The CDR3 runs to 19 residues. Supplemented by reference TRBV7-9 and TRBJ2-5, the full variable domain reads DTGVSQNPRHKITKRGQNVTFRCDPISEHNRLYWYRQTLGQGPEFLTYFQNEAQLEKSRLLSDRFSAERPKGSFSTLEIQRTEQGDSAMYLCASSLPRTSGRPIEETQYFGPGTRLLVL.

The V and J genes are TRBV24-1 and TRBJ2-3, with 12 bases lining up with TRBD2. CDR1 is KGHDR and CDR2 is SFDVKD in the germline V gene. The V and J ends lost 2 bases and 5 bases, in that order; junction bases with no gene match: 7. CDR3 length equals 17 residues. CDR3 nucleotide sequence: TGTGCCACCAGTGATTCCCTAGCGGGAGGGTTCGGAGATACGCAGTATTTT. The encoded protein is CATSDSLAGGFGDTQYF.

This chain links TRBV13 with TRBJ1-4; TRBD1 is a possible D gene (6 bases). CDR3 length: 17 amino acids. CDR1 and CDR2 from the germline V gene are PRHDT and FYEKMQ (reference sequence). The ends were cut back, 5 bases at V and 10 bases at J, with 26 bases in the middle. The CDR3: CASSPGTPQGVSGKLFF. The CDR3 coding sequence is TGTGCCAGCAGCCCCGGGACACCGCAGGGCGTTTCGGGAAAACTGTTTTTT.

This clonotype was detected only a few times. A read error may produce the germline difference seen at one junction end. This chain connects TRBV4-1 to TRBJ1-1; 7 nucleotides match TRBD1. Germline values: CDR1 MGHRA, CDR2 YSYEKL. The CDR3 runs to 15 residues. CDR3 in amino acids: CASSQERGQNTEAFF. The CDR3 DNA reads as TGTGCCAGCAGCCAAGAAAGGGGGCAGAACACTGAAGCTTTCTTT.

The chain has TRBV7-2 and TRBJ1-3; no reliable D call. Per germline, CDR1 SGHTA and CDR2 FQGNSA. V was shortened by 3 bases and J by 0 bases, with 12 bases between the two germline ends. The CDR3 consists of 16 residues. The DNA for the CDR3 is TGTACCAGCAGCTTGGATTTTTCGAGCTCTGGAAACACCATATATTTT. It is translated as CTSSLDFSSSGNTIYF.

This clonotype appeared many times. V gene TRBV7-9 combines with J gene TRBJ1-1; no clear D. V shed 6 bases and J shed 1 base, with 9 bases lying between them. This CDR3 has 13 amino acids. Looked up from germline, CDR1 is SEHNR and CDR2 is FQNEAQ (reference sequence). The CDR3 DNA reads as TGTGCCAGCAGGGGTAAAGGGAACACTGAAGCTTTCTTT. Translation gives CASRGKGNTEAFF.